Listed below are T cell receptor beta chains from one sample, sequenced in a study of cytomegalovirus exposure and HLA in healthy donors. Data came from immunoSEQ multiplex PCR; TCRdb stores just in-frame clones and leaves some out. Among about 58,000 clones listed, roughly nine tenths were seen once. Sequenced: PBMCs. The source is a man aged 18 to 29 in good health and CMV-seronegative. Each CDR3 is given with its conserved first and last residue. A D gene is named only where the DNA matches it firmly. Clone size is shown for a subset of rows, as once, few, many or a class of expanded clone.

j_call: TRBJ1-1; clone_size: .; d_call: .; v_call: TRBV11-2; cdr3_nt: TGTGCCAGCAGCTTAGTTTGGGAGGTCGAGACTGAAGCTTTCTTT; cdr3_aa: CASSLVWEVETEAFF
j_call: TRBJ2-7; clone_size: few; d_call: TRBD1; v_call: TRBV11-2; cdr3_nt: TGTGCCAGCAGTTACGGGACAGGGGAAGAGCAGTACTTC; cdr3_aa: CASSYGTGEEQYF
j_call: TRBJ2-6; clone_size: .; d_call: .; v_call: TRBV27; cdr3_nt: TGTGCCAGCAGTTCGACGCGGTCAGCTGGGGCCAACGTCCTGACTTTC; cdr3_aa: CASSSTRSAGANVLTF
j_call: TRBJ2-5; clone_size: .; d_call: TRBD1; v_call: TRBV28; cdr3_nt: TGTGCCAGCAGCTCGGACAGGGGGCTCCGAGAGACCCAGTACTTC; cdr3_aa: CASSSDRGLRETQYF
j_call: TRBJ1-1; clone_size: .; d_call: .; v_call: TRBV4-2; cdr3_nt: TGTGCCAGCAGCCCAACTACTGAGAACACTGAAGCTTTCTTT; cdr3_aa: CASSPTTENTEAFF
j_call: TRBJ1-2; clone_size: .; d_call: .; v_call: TRBV28; cdr3_nt: TGTGCCAGCACCACCCCCGGGACACTGGATGGCTACACCTTC; cdr3_aa: CASTTPGTLDGYTF
j_call: TRBJ2-7; clone_size: .; d_call: .; v_call: TRBV6-6; cdr3_nt: TGTGCCAGCAGTTTAGATTCCGAGCAGTACTTC; cdr3_aa: CASSLDSEQYF
j_call: TRBJ2-3; clone_size: few; d_call: TRBD2; v_call: TRBV9; cdr3_nt: TGTGCCAGCAGCCCACGACTAGCGGGAGGTGGAGATACGCAGTATTTT; cdr3_aa: CASSPRLAGGGDTQYF
j_call: TRBJ2-2; clone_size: .; d_call: .; v_call: TRBV29-1; cdr3_nt: TGCAGCGCTGAGCGGAGCCGAATTAACACCGGGGAGCTGTTTTTT; cdr3_aa: CSAERSRINTGELFF
j_call: TRBJ1-1; clone_size: .; d_call: .; v_call: TRBV7-9; cdr3_nt: TGTGCCAGCAGCTTGCACCCGGAGACTGAAGCTTTCTTT; cdr3_aa: CASSLHPETEAFF
j_call: TRBJ1-1; clone_size: .; d_call: TRBD1; v_call: TRBV12-5; cdr3_nt: TGTGCTAGTGGTCCCCAGGGGGTGGGCACTGAAGCTTTCTTT; cdr3_aa: CASGPQGVGTEAFF
j_call: TRBJ2-3; clone_size: .; d_call: TRBD2; v_call: TRBV7-2; cdr3_nt: TGTGCCAGCAGCTTAGCGGGACTAGCGGGAGAAGATACGCAGTATTTT; cdr3_aa: CASSLAGLAGEDTQYF
j_call: TRBJ2-2; clone_size: .; d_call: TRBD2; v_call: TRBV18; cdr3_nt: TGTGCCAGCACACTAGCGGCCACCGGGGAGCTGTTTTTT; cdr3_aa: CASTLAATGELFF
j_call: TRBJ2-1; clone_size: .; d_call: TRBD2; v_call: TRBV11-3; cdr3_nt: TGTGCCAGCACAACCTCCGGGACTAGCGCCTACAATGAGCAGTTCTTC; cdr3_aa: CASTTSGTSAYNEQFF
j_call: TRBJ2-2; clone_size: once; d_call: .; v_call: TRBV6-6; cdr3_nt: TGTGCCAGCAGTTACTCACGGAGGGAGAGAGGCGGGGAGCTGTTTTTT; cdr3_aa: CASSYSRRERGGELFF
j_call: TRBJ2-5; clone_size: .; d_call: .; v_call: TRBV7-2; cdr3_nt: TGTGCCAGCAGCTTTGGCCGTTTCCAAGAGACCCAGTACTTC; cdr3_aa: CASSFGRFQETQYF
j_call: TRBJ2-1; clone_size: .; d_call: TRBD2; v_call: TRBV5-5; cdr3_nt: TGTGCCAGCAGCTGGTCGGGGGGAAATGAGCAGTTCTTC; cdr3_aa: CASSWSGGNEQFF